Listed here is a single TCR beta chain. Its specificity is not known. This specimen belongs to a study of shared clonotypes between healthy human individuals. Looking at the study overall: CD4 naive and CD4 memory each took three plates per donor, while CD8 naive took two and CD8 memory one.

TCRdb's copy holds only in-frame clones and misses some; the assay was immunoSEQ multiplex PCR. The repertoire includes approximately 1,500,000 clones, roughly 96% of them detected once, and about 1% sits in the top ten. Findings and limits, study-wide: Rarefaction analysis demonstrated incomplete sorted-subset sequencing notwithstanding large depth. Non-shared clonotypes displayed generation probabilities falling below those of clonotypes present in all four donors.

The source of this sequence is a man aged 30-40 years in good health. The sample taken for sequencing was naive CD4+ T cells sorted from blood. The subset here: CD45RA+ positively selected.

CDR3 amino acids: CASSLATGYGEKLFF. The CDR3 nucleotides read TGTGCCAGCAGCTTAGCCACAGGGTACGGTGAAAAACTGTTTTTT. The rearrangement joins TRBV7-6 to TRBJ1-4; tentatively, D is TRBD1 (6 bases). CDR1 is SGHVS and CDR2 is FNYEAQ in the germline V gene. This CDR3 has 15 amino acids. V lost 0 bases to trimming and J lost 7 bases, with 12 bases between them.